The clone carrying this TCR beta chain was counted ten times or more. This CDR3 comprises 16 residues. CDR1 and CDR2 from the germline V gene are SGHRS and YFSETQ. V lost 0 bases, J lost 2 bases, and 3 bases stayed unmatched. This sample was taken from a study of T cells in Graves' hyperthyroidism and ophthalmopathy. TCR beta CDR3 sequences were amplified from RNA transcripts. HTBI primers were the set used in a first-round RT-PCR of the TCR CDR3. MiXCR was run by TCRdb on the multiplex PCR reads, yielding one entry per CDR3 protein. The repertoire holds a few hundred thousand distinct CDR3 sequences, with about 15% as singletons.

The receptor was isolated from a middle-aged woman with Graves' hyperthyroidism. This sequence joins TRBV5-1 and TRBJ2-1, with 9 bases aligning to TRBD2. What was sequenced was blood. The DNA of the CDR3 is TGCGCCAGCAGCTTGGTTGCTAGCGGGACCTACAATGAGCAGTTCTTC. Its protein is CASSLVASGTYNEQFF.